The source of this T cell receptor (beta chain) is a study of cytomegalovirus exposure and HLA in healthy donors. Whole-study results and caveats: TCR beta chains numbering 150 to 200 were designated cytomegalovirus-associated. Later work found that TCR association rates differed between HLA loci; DRB1 had the most and HLA-C the fewest.

This clone was seen only a few times. Its antigen is currently unknown. Researchers ran the PCR with 60 Vbeta and 13 Jbeta primers. Generated by immunoSEQ multiplex PCR, the TCRdb table keeps only in-frame clones and is missing some. The sample contains 110,000 or so clones, about an eighth of which appear only once. Samples came from healthy bone marrow donors. Donors counted as nominally healthy when sampled, yet unrecorded immune exposures were likely. Losses at the gene ends were 3 bases for V and 4 bases for J; bases not matched to a gene: 5. Germline lookup yields CDR1 KGHSH and CDR2 LQKENI. The CDR3 is made up of 14 amino acids.

The sample taken for sequencing was PBMCs. The receptor was isolated from a man between 40 and 49 years old in good health and CMV-seropositive. The V gene is TRBV18, the J gene TRBJ1-2, with 7 nucleotides matching TRBD1. Here the CDR3 reads CASSPLGQSYGYTF. The CDR3 DNA reads as TGTGCCAGCTCACCGTTGGGACAGTCCTATGGCTACACCTTC.